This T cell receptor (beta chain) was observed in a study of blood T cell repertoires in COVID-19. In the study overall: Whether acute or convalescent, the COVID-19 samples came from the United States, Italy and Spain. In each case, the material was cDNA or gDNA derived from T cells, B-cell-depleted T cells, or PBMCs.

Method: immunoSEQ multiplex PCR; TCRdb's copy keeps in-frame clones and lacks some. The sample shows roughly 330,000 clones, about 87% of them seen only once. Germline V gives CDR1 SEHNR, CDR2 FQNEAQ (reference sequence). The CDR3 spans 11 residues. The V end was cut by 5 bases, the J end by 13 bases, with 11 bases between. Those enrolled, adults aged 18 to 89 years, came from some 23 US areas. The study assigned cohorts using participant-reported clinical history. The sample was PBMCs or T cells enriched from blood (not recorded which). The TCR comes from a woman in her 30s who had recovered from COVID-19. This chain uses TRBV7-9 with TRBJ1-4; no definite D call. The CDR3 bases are TGTGCCAGCAGCCAAGGAGGAAGACTGTTTTTT. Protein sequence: CASSQGGRLFF.